The T cell receptor beta chain described here comes from a study of graft-versus-host responses after intestinal transplantation (dated by TCRdb to the early 2020s). General notes on the study: The transplants that recipients got were multivisceral, liver-intestinal, or isolated intestinal. All recipients received anti-thymocyte globulin induction followed by maintenance tacrolimus and steroids for approximately 3 years. Graft-versus-host and host-versus-graft alloreactive T cell clones were tracked in the graft, circulation and bone marrow after intestinal transplantation using bulk TCR-beta CDR3 sequencing. Alloreactive clones were identified by sequencing pre-transplant mixed lymphocyte reaction products and comparing them with unstimulated pre-transplant donor and recipient T cells. A cohort of 24 intestinal transplant recipients, including one retransplant, was enrolled, and a few patients lacking pretransplant specimens were excluded. Donor T cell macrochimerism was defined as a peak of at least 4% donor T cells among recipient peripheral blood mononuclear cells. Instead of going to the commercial service, samples from a few later patients were sequenced in-house on an Illumina MiSeq and processed with MiXCR.

Library construction relied on the immunoSEQ multiplex PCR assay. For most patients, genomic DNA was isolated using the Qiagen DNeasy Blood and Tissue Kit and was shipped frozen to Adaptive Biotechnologies for TCR sequencing. For most patients, genomic DNA was subjected to high-throughput TCR-beta CDR3 sequencing by Adaptive Biotechnologies. The paper's processing steps were these. Adaptive's ImmunoSEQ software supplied the TCR sequencing data for roughly 17 patients, while MiXCR and VDJtools were used to process a few other patients. CD4 versus CD8 sorting errors were corrected by removing sequences found in both subsets at a frequency ratio below 5:1. CDR3 nucleotide sequences shared by donor and recipient were removed because the origin of these sequences could not be assigned. To count as alloreactive, a clone needed at least 2-fold expansion over unstimulated cells and a minimum CFSE-low frequency of 0.002% (template counts) or 0.001% (read counts). Clones detected in sequenced pre-transplant spleen, lymph node, or MLR CFSE-low populations of the donor or recipient were defined as mappable. The cumulative frequency of alloreactive clones was calculated as a percentage of all sequences, weighted by copy number. The clones in this table, taken by TCRdb from immuneACCESS, are in-frame only. Not every clone is retained; where verified, under half of the shortfall comes from an unresolved V gene, and the cause of the rest is unknown. V and J calls and clone size follow that table, whereas D and trimming were derived from the DNA. This sample lists 95,000 to 150,000 clones; roughly 95% were detected once. The ten largest clones take up around 3.3% of the sample.

The CDR3 spans 18 residues, from the cysteine through the phenylalanine. Of all the DNA, just the CDR3 is kept, 54 bases in frame from base 1. Deletion took 0 bases off V and 1 base off J, with a span of 20 bases between the germline ends. Taken from the germline V gene (reference sequence), the CDR1 and CDR2 loops are GTSNPN and SVGIG. Points on this clone: Its target antigen remains unknown. There are no base qualities to consult, and no much larger clone falls within one base.

This specimen's time point label, per the study, means: cells obtained before transplantation from donor or recipient. CD3+CD4+ and CD3+CD8+ populations were FACS-sorted from unstimulated pre-transplant donor and recipient cells taken from spleen or lymph nodes. Summary of the overall study and its limitations: GvH clones were found in recipient bone marrow, and some of the GvH clones appeared earlier in ileal mucosa or blood, which is consistent with an intestinal mucosal origin. Early after transplant, peak levels of circulating GvH clones were associated with declines in HvG clones. Patients with donor T cell macrochimerism had high GvH to HvG T cell clonal ratios in their allografts. The conclusions were limited by the relatively low number and heterogeneity of the intestinal transplant patients.

The receptor was derived from a human donor who received an intestinal transplant. The source material was unstimulated CD8+ T cells sorted from spleen or lymph node cells, sampled before intestinal transplant. The rearrangement combines TRBV30 with TRBJ2-3; the best D guess is TRBD1, with 6 bases matching. The CDR3 reads CAWSVWALRGMGTDTQYF. The DNA is TGTGCCTGGAGTGTATGGGCCCTCAGGGGAATGGGCACAGATACGCAGTATTTT. Outside the CDR3, residues come from the reference TRBV30 and TRBJ2-3 proteins, so the full variable domain is: SQTIHQWPATLVQPVGSPLSLECTVEGTSNPNLYWYRQAAGRGLQLLFYSVGIGQISSEVPQNLSASRPQDRQFILSSKKLLLSDSGFYLCAWSVWALRGMGTDTQYFGPGTRLTVL.